This section outlines one TCR beta chain sequence together with its context. The germline V gene encodes CDR1 SGHNT and CDR2 YYREEE (reference sequence). This CDR3 region has 15 residues. V was cut by 0 bases and J by 7 bases, with 16 bases left in between. Study processing details: Reference gene primer amplification gave nucleated cell count estimates. TCRdb's copy holds only in-frame clones and misses some; the assay was immunoSEQ multiplex PCR. The V and J calls and clone size were taken over from that table, and D and trimming were inferred from the DNA. This table holds tens of thousands of clones, around 92% found once. This entry belongs to a study of blood T cell repertoires in COVID-19. Study-wide background: Samples of COVID-19 (acute and convalescent) were obtained from the United States, Italy and Spain. Nucleic acid was either cDNA or gDNA, and it came from T cells, B-cell-depleted T cells, or PBMCs.

Material for sequencing was peripheral blood. V is TRBV5-4 and J is TRBJ1-2; D call uncertain. The origin of this receptor is a man aged 45-65 years with active COVID-19. The CDR3 bases are TGTGCCAGCAGCTTGGGGAGTGGTCTTGCTGGTGGCTACACCTTC. It yields the protein CASSLGSGLAGGYTF.